One sample yielded the 13 T cell receptor beta chains listed below, sequenced in a study of control samples from healthy donors and cancer patients (dated by TCRdb to the early 2020s). The receptor library was made with the immunoSEQ multiplex PCR assay. The clones in this table, taken by TCRdb from immuneACCESS, are in-frame only. Not every clone is retained; where verified, under half of the shortfall comes from an unresolved V gene, and the cause of the rest is unknown. This sample lists under 150,000 clones; approximately 94% were detected once. Together, the top ten hold roughly 4% of the sample. Sequencing input: blood. These receptors originate from a young man in good health.

This chain joins TRBV24-1 and TRBJ2-1, with 10 bases aligning to TRBD1. In germline, CDR1 is KGHDR, CDR2 SFDVKD. The length of the CDR3 is 19 residues. The junction had 23 bases not matched to a gene; V was cut back by 3 bases and J by 13 bases. In nucleotides, the CDR3 is TGTGCCACCAGTGATAGCGCCGGCCCCCGGGACAGGGGAGGGGGCCGCCAGTTCTTC. Translating it yields CATSDSAGPRDRGGGRQFF.

This chain joins TRBV7-9 and TRBJ2-2, with 8 bases lining up with TRBD1. Trimming removed 5 bases from V and 6 bases from J; junction bases left unmatched: 8. Germline CDR1 reads SEHNR; CDR2 reads FQNEAQ (reference sequence). CDR3 length: 15 residues. The CDR3 coding sequence is TGTGCCAGCAGCCCCTGGACAGGGACGGCCGGGGAGCTGTTTTTT. Translated, it gives CASSPWTGTAGELFF.

The CDR3 nucleotides are TGTGCCAGTAGTATGGGAAATTCACCCCTCCACTTT. It codes for CASSMGNSPLHF. V is TRBV19 and J is TRBJ1-6; unclear D gene. Germline loops: CDR1 LNHDA, CDR2 SQIVND (reference sequence). V lost 3 bases, J lost 7 bases, and 4 bases lay in between. The CDR3 loop spans 12 amino acids.

The rearrangement joins TRBV10-1 to TRBJ1-1; D is ambiguous. CDR3 length: 13 amino acids. Germline V lookup: CDR1 WNHNN, CDR2 SYGVQD (reference sequence). V was clipped by 2 bases and J by 7 bases, with 11 bases between them. CDR3 region: CASSEGSLDEAFF. The CDR3 DNA follows: TGCGCCAGCAGTGAGGGGTCTCTGGATGAAGCTTTCTTT.

This clone was detected once. The V and J genes are TRBV28 and TRBJ2-7; the D gene is possibly TRBD1 (5 bases). With 8 bases removed from V and 0 bases from J, the gap between germline ends came to 11 bases. Germline V gene data show CDR1 as MDHEN and CDR2 as SYDVKM. The CDR3 extends over 13 amino acids. The DNA of the CDR3 is TGTGCCAGCCTGGCAGGGATCTCCTACGAGCAGTACTTC. It specifies CASLAGISYEQYF.

The rearrangement joins TRBV25-1 to TRBJ2-3; D is undetermined. This CDR3 is 15 amino acids long. V was clipped by 6 bases and J by 3 bases, with 16 bases between them. The germline V gene encodes CDR1 MGHDK and CDR2 SYGVNS. DNA for the CDR3: TGTGCCAGCAGAGGGTGGGATTTAGGGACAGATACGCAGTATTTT. Protein product: CASRGWDLGTDTQYF.

This chain links TRBV15 with TRBJ2-5, with D maybe TRBD1 (6 bases). Germline V gene data show CDR1 as LNHNV and CDR2 as YYDKDF (reference sequence). The CDR3 length is 13 residues. Deletions cut 3 bases from V and 4 bases from J, with 9 bases between. CDR3: CATSRDSSETQYF. The CDR3 DNA follows: TGTGCCACCAGCAGGGACAGTTCAGAGACCCAGTACTTC. Complete variable domain (other parts from reference TRBV15 and TRBJ2-5): DAMVIQNPRYQVTQFGKPVTLSCSQTLNHNVMYWYQQKSSQAPKLLFHYYDKDFNNEADTPDNFQSRRPNTSFCFLDIRSPGLGDTAMYLCATSRDSSETQYFGPGTRLLVL.

In its sample, this clone was seen once. The V call is TRBV6-5, the J call TRBJ2-7; no definite D call. This CDR3 is built from 11 residues. The germline V gene has CDR1 MNHEY and CDR2 SVGAGI. V was pared by 7 bases and J by 6 bases, with 10 bases between. The CDR3: CASTGGSEQYF. The CDR3 DNA follows: TGTGCCAGCACAGGTGGGTCCGAGCAGTACTTC.

This chain connects TRBV7-2 to TRBJ1-1; D is unresolved. The CDR3 is 13 amino acids. Trimming stripped 1 base from V and 5 bases from J, with 8 bases between. Germline lookup yields CDR1 SGHTA and CDR2 FQGNSA. In DNA form, the CDR3 reads TGTGCCAGCAGCTTAGACGCAGAAACTGAAGCTTTCTTT. Encoded protein: CASSLDAETEAFF.

V and J are TRBV7-8 and TRBJ1-1; 9 nucleotides align to TRBD1. With 6 bases clipped from V and 0 bases from J, the junction kept 8 bases outside the gene matches. This CDR3 is built from 16 residues. CDR1 is SGHVS, CDR2 FQNEAQ, per germline. The CDR3 reads CASSLTGGFVNTEAFF. CDR3 nucleotide sequence: TGTGCCAGCAGTCTAACAGGGGGCTTTGTGAACACTGAAGCTTTCTTT.

The V and J genes are TRBV6-2 or TRBV6-3 and TRBJ1-5, with 11 bases that match TRBD1. The CDR3 runs 20 residues. Germline CDR1 reads MNHEY; CDR2 reads SVGEGT. Germline trimming cut 0 bases from V and 2 bases from J; bases unmatched to any gene: 12. As DNA, the CDR3 is TGTGCCAGCAGTTACTCCATCCGGGACAGGGGGGTTAGTGGCAATCAGCCCCAGCATTTT. Amino acids: CASSYSIRDRGVSGNQPQHF.

The chain joins TRBV2 to TRBJ2-7; the D gene is possibly TRBD2 (6 bases). Germline-derived CDR1 and CDR2 are SNHLY and FYNNEI. V lost 7 bases, J lost 5 bases, and 15 bases lay in between. The CDR3 is 13 amino acids. CDR3 nucleotide sequence: TGTGCCAGCAACCTTTTGGAGGGTAACGAGCAGTACTTC. It codes for CASNLLEGNEQYF.

The genes are TRBV27 and TRBJ1-1; D is perhaps TRBD1 (5 bases). The ends were cut back, 3 bases at V and 0 bases at J, with 11 bases in the middle. The CDR3 runs 15 residues. Per the germline V gene, CDR1 is MNHEY and CDR2 is SMNVEV (reference sequence). The CDR3 spells CASSFTAGMNTEAFF. DNA of the CDR3: TGTGCCAGCAGTTTTACAGCAGGGATGAACACTGAAGCTTTCTTT.